What follows are 12 T cell receptor beta chains derived from one specimen sequenced in a study of CD8 T cells in ankylosing spondylitis. TCRdb fed the 5' RACE reads into MiXCR, producing one record per CDR3 protein. This table has 200,000 to 250,000 distinct CDR3 sequences, 6% to 8% appearing once. Their cognate antigens are unknown. Findings and limits, study-wide: Eight highly homologous variants made up a TCR beta motif, and this motif appeared characteristic of ankylosing spondylitis blood.

The sequencing sample was made of blood, either unsorted or a sorted T cell fraction (not recorded which). The receptors here all came from a male donor with ankylosing spondylitis.

The gene calls are TRBV12-3 or TRBV12-4 and TRBJ1-2; a weak D match, TRBD1 (6 bases). The CDR3 runs 13 residues. The V end lost 11 bases, the J end lost 2 bases, and 15 bases lay between the germline ends. This chain's CDR3 is CAATGGGNYGYTF. The CDR3 coding sequence is TGTGCCGCTACAGGTGGGGGCAACTATGGCTACACCTTC.

The chain has TRBV7-9 and TRBJ1-2, with 8 bases fitting TRBD1. CDR3 size: 14 residues. The germline gives CDR1 SEHNR, CDR2 FQNEAQ (reference sequence). J was trimmed by 7 bases and V by 3 bases; bases with no gene match: 7. The CDR3 nucleotides read TGTGCCAGCAGCTTGGACAGGGTTTCGGGTGGCTACACCTTC. The encoded protein is CASSLDRVSGGYTF.

This clonotype was seen only a few times. The chain is built from TRBV29-1 and TRBJ2-4; possible D gene TRBD1, 5 bases. The germline V and J ends were trimmed by 5 bases and 1 base, with 12 bases remaining between them. The CDR3 sequence is 14 residues long. Germline assignment: CDR1 SQVTM and CDR2 ANQGSEA. DNA of the CDR3: TGCAGCGTTTTACAGGTAGAGGCCAAAAACATTCAGTACTTC. Residues: CSVLQVEAKNIQYF.

The table lists this clonotype with many counts. The limits of the CDR3 on the DNA are not certain, so only TCRdb's listed CDR3 is given. This chain connects TRBV12-3 or TRBV12-4 to TRBJ1-2; the table's TRBD1 call for D was not verified on the DNA. The CDR3 is made up of 13 amino acids, end residues included. The CDR3 sequence is CASSFGAGGGYTF.

This clonotype showed up many times. J is TRBJ2-5 and V is TRBV6-6; no firm D call. The CDR3 runs to 13 residues. From germline, CDR1 is MNHNY and CDR2 SVGAGI (reference sequence). V lost 6 bases to trimming and J lost 5 bases, with 13 bases between them. The CDR3 sequence is CASRGPVWETQYF. As DNA, the CDR3 is TGTGCCAGCAGGGGCCCGGTTTGGGAGACCCAGTACTTC.

This clonotype appeared many times. The chain joins TRBV12-3 or TRBV12-4 to TRBJ1-4; D may be TRBD1 (5 bases). CDR3 length equals 15 residues. V was pared by 3 bases and J by 6 bases, with 14 bases between. The CDR3 sequence: CASSFRSGPDEKLFF. In DNA form, the CDR3 reads TGTGCCAGCAGTTTTCGGTCAGGGCCGGATGAAAAACTGTTTTTT.

This clonotype was seen many times. V is TRBV4-3 and J is TRBJ1-6; TRBD1 aligns across 9 bases. Germline V gene lookup returns CDR1 LGHNA and CDR2 YSLEER. Trimming at V came to 4 bases and at J to 7 bases, leaving 2 bases not matched to a gene. CDR3 length equals 14 residues. The CDR3 sequence is CASSRTGENSPLHF. Written as DNA, the CDR3 is TGCGCCAGCAGCCGGACAGGGGAGAATTCACCCCTCCACTTT.

There are many counts of this clonotype. This chain links TRBV11-2 with TRBJ2-1; 7 bases are shared with TRBD2. CDR1 is SGHAT, CDR2 FQNNGV, per germline. V lost 5 bases to trimming and J lost 8 bases; unmatched junction nucleotides: 9. This CDR3 region has 14 residues. CDR3 coding DNA: TGTGCCAGCAGCCCGGGACTACGGGGCTATGAGCAGTTCTTC. Encoded protein: CASSPGLRGYEQFF.

The DNA for the CDR3 is TGCAGTGCTAGAGGGACAGGGGAGGCCTACAATGAGCAGTTCTTC. Translated, it gives CSARGTGEAYNEQFF. The rearrangement uses TRBV20-1 and TRBJ2-1; TRBD1 agrees at 9 bases. There are 15 residues in the CDR3. The V and J ends lost 1 base and 2 bases, in that order; junction bases with no gene match: 3. The germline CDR1 and CDR2 sequences are DFQATT and SNEGSKA (reference sequence).

This clonotype has a handful of counts. V usage is TRBV7-9 and J usage is TRBJ1-6; D is uncertain. V was pared by 3 bases and J by 10 bases, with 13 bases between. Germline CDR1 and CDR2: SEHNR and FQNEAQ (reference sequence). The CDR3 has 14 amino acids. CDR3 in amino acids: CASSFISGSSPLHF. CDR3 bases: TGTGCCAGCAGCTTTATCTCTGGAAGCTCACCCCTCCACTTT. The variable domain in full, with the rest retrieved from reference TRBV7-9 and TRBJ1-6, is DTGVSQNPRHKITKRGQNVTFRCDPISEHNRLYWYRQTLGQGPEFLTYFQNEAQLEKSRLLSDRFSAERPKGSFSTLEIQRTEQGDSAMYLCASSFISGSSPLHFGNGTRLTVT.

This clonotype was detected ten times or more. The chain employs TRBV20-1 and TRBJ2-7; D is ambiguous. Looked up from germline, CDR1 is DFQATT and CDR2 is SNEGSKA (reference sequence). Trimming cost V 0 bases and J 4 bases, with 16 bases left between them. This CDR3 contains 15 residues. In DNA form, the CDR3 reads TGCAGTGCTAGAGATCTCGAGCGTTCCATTTACGAGCAGTACTTC. It codes for CSARDLERSIYEQYF.

The rearrangement uses TRBV18 and TRBJ1-6, with TRBD1 identical over 7 bases. The CDR3 is 16 residues long. Trimming took 4 bases from V and 10 from J; bases not matched to a gene: 13. From germline, CDR1 is KGHSH and CDR2 LQKENI. The CDR3 here is CASSRPNRGGPSPLHF. The CDR3 DNA follows: TGTGCCAGCTCACGGCCCAATAGAGGGGGCCCCTCACCCCTCCACTTT.